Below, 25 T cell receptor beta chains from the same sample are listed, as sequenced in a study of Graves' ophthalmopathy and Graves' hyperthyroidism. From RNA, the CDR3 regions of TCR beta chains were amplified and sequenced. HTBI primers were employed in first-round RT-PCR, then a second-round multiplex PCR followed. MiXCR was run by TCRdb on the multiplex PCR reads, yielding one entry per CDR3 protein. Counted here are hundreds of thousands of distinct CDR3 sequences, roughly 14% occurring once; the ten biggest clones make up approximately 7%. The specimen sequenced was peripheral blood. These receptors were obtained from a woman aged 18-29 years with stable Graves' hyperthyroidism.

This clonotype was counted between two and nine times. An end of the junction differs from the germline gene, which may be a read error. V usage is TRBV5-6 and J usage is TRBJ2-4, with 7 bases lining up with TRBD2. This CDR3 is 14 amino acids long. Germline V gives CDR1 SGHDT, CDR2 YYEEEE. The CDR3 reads CASSSGGAGVIKYF. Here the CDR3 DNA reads TGTGCCAGCAGCTCAGGTGGGGCGGGGGTCATTAAGTACTTC. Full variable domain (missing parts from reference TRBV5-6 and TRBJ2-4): DAGVTQSPTHLIKTRGQQVTLRCSPKSGHDTVSWYQQALGQGPQFIFQYYEEEERQRGNFPDRFSGHQFPNYSSELNVNALLLGDSALYLCASSSGGAGVIKYFGAGTRLSVL.

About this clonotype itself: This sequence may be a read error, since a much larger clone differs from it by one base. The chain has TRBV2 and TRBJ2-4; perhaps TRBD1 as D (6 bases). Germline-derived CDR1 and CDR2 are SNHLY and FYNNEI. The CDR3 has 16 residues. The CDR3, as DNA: TGTGCCAGCAGTGAAGAGAAACAGGGTGTCCAAAACATTAAGTACTTC. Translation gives CASSEEKQGVQNIKYF.

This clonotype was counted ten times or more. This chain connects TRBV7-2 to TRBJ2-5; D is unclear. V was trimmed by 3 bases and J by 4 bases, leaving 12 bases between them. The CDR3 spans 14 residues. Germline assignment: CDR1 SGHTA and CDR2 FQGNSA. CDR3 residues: CASSFDVVRETQYF. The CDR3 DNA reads TGTGCCAGCAGCTTTGACGTTGTTCGAGAGACCCAGTACTTC. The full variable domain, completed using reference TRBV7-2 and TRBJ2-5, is GAGVSQSPSNKVTEKGKDVELRCDPISGHTALYWYRQSLGQGLEFLIYFQGNSAPDKSGLPSDRFSAERTGGSVSTLTIQRTQQEDSAVYLCASSFDVVRETQYFGPGTRLLVL.

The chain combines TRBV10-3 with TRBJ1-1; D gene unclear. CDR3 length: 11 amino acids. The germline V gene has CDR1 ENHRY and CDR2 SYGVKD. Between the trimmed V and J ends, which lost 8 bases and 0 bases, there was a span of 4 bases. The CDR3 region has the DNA TGTGCCATCCATGTGAACACTGAAGCTTTCTTT. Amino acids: CAIHVNTEAFF.

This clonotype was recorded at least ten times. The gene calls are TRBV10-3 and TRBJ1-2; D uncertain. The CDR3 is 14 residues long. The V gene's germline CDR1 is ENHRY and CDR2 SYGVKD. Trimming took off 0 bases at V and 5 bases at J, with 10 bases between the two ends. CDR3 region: CAISESPGPYGYTF. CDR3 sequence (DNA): TGTGCCATCAGTGAGTCCCCAGGACCGTATGGCTACACCTTC.

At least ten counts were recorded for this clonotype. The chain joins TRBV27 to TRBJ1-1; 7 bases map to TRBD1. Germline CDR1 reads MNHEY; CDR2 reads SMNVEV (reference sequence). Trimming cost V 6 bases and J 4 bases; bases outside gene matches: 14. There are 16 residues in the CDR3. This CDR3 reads CASRTDRADGGTEAFF. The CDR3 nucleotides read TGTGCCAGCAGAACCGACAGGGCGGATGGGGGCACTGAAGCTTTCTTT.

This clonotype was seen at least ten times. CDR3: CASSSTFGGRISYEQYF. The CDR3 nucleotides read TGTGCCAGCAGTTCCACGTTTGGAGGCCGCATATCCTACGAGCAGTACTTC. The chain uses TRBV12-3 or TRBV12-4 and TRBJ2-7; perhaps TRBD2 as D (5 bases). This CDR3 comprises 17 residues. V was cut by 4 bases and J by 1 base, with 20 bases left in between.

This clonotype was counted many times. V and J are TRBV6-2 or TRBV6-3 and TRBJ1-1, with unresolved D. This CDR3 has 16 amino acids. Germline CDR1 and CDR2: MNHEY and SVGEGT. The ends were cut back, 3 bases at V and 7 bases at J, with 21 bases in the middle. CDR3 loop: CASSYSLSLPSGEAFF. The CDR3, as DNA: TGTGCCAGCAGTTATTCGCTCAGCCTCCCCAGCGGTGAAGCTTTCTTT.

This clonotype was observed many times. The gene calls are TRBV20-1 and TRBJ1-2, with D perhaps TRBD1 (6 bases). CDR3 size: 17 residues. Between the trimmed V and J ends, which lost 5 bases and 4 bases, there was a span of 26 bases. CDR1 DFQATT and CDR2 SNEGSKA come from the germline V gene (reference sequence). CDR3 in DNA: TGCAGTGCTTACCCTGACAGGAGTGAGATCGGAAGCTATGGCTACACCTTC. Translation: CSAYPDRSEIGSYGYTF.

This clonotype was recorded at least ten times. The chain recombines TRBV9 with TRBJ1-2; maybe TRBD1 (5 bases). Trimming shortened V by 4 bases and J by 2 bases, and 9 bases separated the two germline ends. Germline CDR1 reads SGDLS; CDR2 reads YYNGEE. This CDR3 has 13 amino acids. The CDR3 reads CASSFEGNYGYTF. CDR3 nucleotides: TGTGCCAGCAGCTTCGAGGGGAACTATGGCTACACCTTC.

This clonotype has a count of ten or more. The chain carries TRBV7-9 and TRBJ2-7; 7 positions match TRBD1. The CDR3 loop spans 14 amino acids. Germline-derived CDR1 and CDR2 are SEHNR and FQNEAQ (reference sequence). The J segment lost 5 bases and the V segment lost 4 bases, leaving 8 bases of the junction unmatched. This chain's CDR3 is CASSSYRGRDEQYF. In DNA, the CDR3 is TGTGCCAGCAGCTCGTACAGGGGACGGGACGAGCAGTACTTC.

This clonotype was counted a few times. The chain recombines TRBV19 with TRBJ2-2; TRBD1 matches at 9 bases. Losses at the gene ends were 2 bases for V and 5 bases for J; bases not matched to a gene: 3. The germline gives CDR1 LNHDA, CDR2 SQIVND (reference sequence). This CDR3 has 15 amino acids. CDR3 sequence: CASSIPGQGTGELFF. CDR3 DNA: TGTGCCAGTAGTATACCGGGACAGGGAACCGGGGAGCTGTTTTTT.

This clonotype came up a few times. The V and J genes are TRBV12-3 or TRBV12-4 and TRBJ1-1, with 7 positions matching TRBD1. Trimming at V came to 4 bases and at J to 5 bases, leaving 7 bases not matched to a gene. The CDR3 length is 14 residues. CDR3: CASSYTTGVTEAFF. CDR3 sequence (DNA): TGTGCCAGCAGTTACACTACAGGGGTTACTGAAGCTTTCTTT.

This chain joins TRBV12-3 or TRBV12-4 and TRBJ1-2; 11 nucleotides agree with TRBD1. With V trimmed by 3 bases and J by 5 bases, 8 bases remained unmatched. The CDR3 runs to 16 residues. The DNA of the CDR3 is TGTGCCAGCAGTTTGGGTCCGGGACAGGGGGAGTATGGCTACACCTTC. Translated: CASSLGPGQGEYGYTF.

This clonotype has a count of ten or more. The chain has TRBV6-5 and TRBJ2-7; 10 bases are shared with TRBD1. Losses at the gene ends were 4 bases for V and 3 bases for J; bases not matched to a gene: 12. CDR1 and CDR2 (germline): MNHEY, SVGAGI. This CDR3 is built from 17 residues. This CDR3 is CASSFLQGQGFVYEQYF. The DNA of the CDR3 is TGTGCCAGCAGTTTCCTCCAGGGACAGGGGTTCGTCTACGAGCAGTACTTC.

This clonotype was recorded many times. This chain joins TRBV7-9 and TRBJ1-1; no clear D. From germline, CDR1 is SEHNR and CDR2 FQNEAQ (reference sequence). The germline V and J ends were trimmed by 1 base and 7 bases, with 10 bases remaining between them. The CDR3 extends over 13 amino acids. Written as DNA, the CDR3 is TGTGCCAGCAGCTTAGGAACAGTCGGTGAAGCTTTCTTT. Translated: CASSLGTVGEAFF.

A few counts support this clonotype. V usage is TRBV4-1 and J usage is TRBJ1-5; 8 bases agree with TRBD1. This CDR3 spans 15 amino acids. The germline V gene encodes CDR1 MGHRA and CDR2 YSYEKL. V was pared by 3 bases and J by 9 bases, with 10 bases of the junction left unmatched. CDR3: CASSQDRDGQWPQHF. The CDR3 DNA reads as TGCGCCAGCAGCCAGGACAGGGACGGGCAATGGCCCCAGCATTTT.

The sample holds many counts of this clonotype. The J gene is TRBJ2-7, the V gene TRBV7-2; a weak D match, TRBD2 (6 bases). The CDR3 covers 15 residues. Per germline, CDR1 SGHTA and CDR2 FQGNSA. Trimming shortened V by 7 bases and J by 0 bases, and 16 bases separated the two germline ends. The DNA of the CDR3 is TGTGCCAGCACCCGGGAGAGGGACCTCTCCTACGAGCAGTACTTC. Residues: CASTRERDLSYEQYF.

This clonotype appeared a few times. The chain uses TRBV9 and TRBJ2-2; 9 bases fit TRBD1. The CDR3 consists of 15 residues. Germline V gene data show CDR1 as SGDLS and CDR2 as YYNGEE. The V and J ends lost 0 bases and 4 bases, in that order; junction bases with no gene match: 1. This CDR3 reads CASSVADRGTGELFF. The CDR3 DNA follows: TGTGCCAGCAGCGTAGCGGACAGGGGCACCGGGGAGCTGTTTTTT.

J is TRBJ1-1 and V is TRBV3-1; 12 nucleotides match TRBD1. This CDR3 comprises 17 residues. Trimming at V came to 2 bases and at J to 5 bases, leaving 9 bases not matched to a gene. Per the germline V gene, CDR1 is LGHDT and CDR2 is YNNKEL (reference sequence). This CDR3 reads CASSQFSGTGGRTEAFF. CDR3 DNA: TGTGCCAGCAGCCAATTTTCCGGGACAGGGGGCAGGACTGAAGCTTTCTTT.

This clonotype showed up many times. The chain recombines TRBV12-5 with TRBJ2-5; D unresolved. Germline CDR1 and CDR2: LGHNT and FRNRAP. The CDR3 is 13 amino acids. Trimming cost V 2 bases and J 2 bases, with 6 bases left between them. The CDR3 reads CASGLSNQETQYF. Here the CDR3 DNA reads TGTGCTAGTGGTTTGTCGAATCAAGAGACCCAGTACTTC.

CDR3 sequence reads: CASSQEGGQPNYGYTF. The CDR3 bases are TGTGCCAGCAGCCAAGAAGGAGGACAGCCTAACTATGGCTACACCTTC. The chain employs TRBV4-2 and TRBJ1-2, with D tentatively TRBD1 (6 bases). The ends were cut back, 0 bases at V and 0 bases at J, with 11 bases in the middle. The CDR3 length is 16 residues. The V gene's germline CDR1 is LGHNA and CDR2 YNFKEQ.

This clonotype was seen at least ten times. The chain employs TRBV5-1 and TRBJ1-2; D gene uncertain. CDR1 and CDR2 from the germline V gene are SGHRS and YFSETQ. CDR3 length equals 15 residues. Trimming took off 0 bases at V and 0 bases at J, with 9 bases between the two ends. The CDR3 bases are TGCGCCAGCAGCTTGGACGGCCGCTCTAACTATGGCTACACCTTC. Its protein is CASSLDGRSNYGYTF.

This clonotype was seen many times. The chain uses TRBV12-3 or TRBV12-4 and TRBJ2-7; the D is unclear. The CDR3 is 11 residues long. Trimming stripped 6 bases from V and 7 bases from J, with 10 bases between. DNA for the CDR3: TGTGCCAGCAGCAGCCACCGAGAGCAGTACTTC. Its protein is CASSSHREQYF.

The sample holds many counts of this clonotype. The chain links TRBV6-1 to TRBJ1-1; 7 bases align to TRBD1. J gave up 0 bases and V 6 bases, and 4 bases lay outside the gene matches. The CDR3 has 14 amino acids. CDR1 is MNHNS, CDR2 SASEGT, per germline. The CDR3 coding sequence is TGTGCCAGCAGGATGACAGGGATGAACACTGAAGCTTTCTTT. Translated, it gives CASRMTGMNTEAFF.